These 25 T cell receptor beta chains were sequenced from one sample in a study of T-cell memory formation after mild COVID-19. Using its own MiXCR run on the 5' RACE reads, TCRdb lists one record per CDR3 protein. There are under 250,000 distinct CDR3 sequences in the sample; 15% to 17% occur only once, and 2.1% lies in the top ten. Sequencing used PBMCs or a T cell subset sorted from them (not recorded which). The receptors come from an adult woman who had mild COVID-19 (a few samples of this study predate the infection). Cell type and time point are not known.

The gene calls are TRBV6-5 and TRBJ1-6; possible D gene TRBD1, 5 bases. The CDR3 totals 14 residues. V was shortened by 6 bases and J by 10 bases, with 16 bases between the two germline ends. Germline CDR1 MNHEY, CDR2 SVGAGI. The chain's CDR3 is CASRPDWGVSPLHF. In DNA, the CDR3 is TGTGCCAGCAGGCCTGACTGGGGGGTCTCACCCCTCCACTTT.

This clonotype has ten or more counts. The rearrangement uses TRBV5-1 and TRBJ2-4; D is perhaps TRBD1 (5 bases). CDR1 SGHRS and CDR2 YFSETQ come from the germline V gene. Trimming stripped 5 bases from V and 0 bases from J, with 9 bases between. This CDR3 is built from 14 residues. As DNA, the CDR3 is TGCGCCAGCAGTCACGACAGAGCCAAAAACATTCAGTACTTC. It is translated as CASSHDRAKNIQYF.

The chain combines TRBV5-6 with TRBJ2-6; D gene ambiguous. Trimming stripped 2 bases from V and 0 bases from J, with 9 bases between. This CDR3 has 16 amino acids. CDR1 and CDR2 (germline): SGHDT, YYEEEE. The CDR3 DNA reads as TGTGCCAGCAGCTTCCAGTCGAGCTCTGGGGCCAACGTCCTGACTTTC. It encodes CASSFQSSSGANVLTF.

This clonotype has a handful of counts. CDR3 sequence reads: CASSLGQALNTEAFF. In DNA form, the CDR3 reads TGTGCCAGCAGCCTGGGGCAGGCATTGAACACTGAAGCTTTCTTT. V and J are TRBV11-1 and TRBJ1-1; the D gene is possibly TRBD1 (5 bases). This CDR3 has 15 amino acids. The ends were cut back, 5 bases at V and 0 bases at J, with 13 bases in the middle. The V gene's germline CDR1 is SGHAT and CDR2 FQDESV (reference sequence).

This clonotype was seen ten or more times. The chain links TRBV27 to TRBJ2-1; no clear D. The CDR3 is made up of 13 amino acids. V was trimmed by 6 bases and J by 1 base, leaving 7 bases between them. Germline V gene sequence: CDR1 MNHEY, CDR2 SMNVEV (reference sequence). CDR3 sequence: CASRRLSYNEQFF. The CDR3 nucleotides read TGTGCCAGCAGGCGTTTATCCTACAATGAGCAGTTCTTC.

This CDR3 is CASTPLGVGEQYF. The CDR3 coding sequence is TGTGCCAGCACCCCTTTGGGGGTCGGCGAGCAGTACTTC. V usage is TRBV3-1 and J usage is TRBJ2-7; D tentatively reads TRBD1 or TRBD2 (5 bases each). CDR3 length: 13 residues. Germline lookup yields CDR1 LGHDT and CDR2 YNNKEL (reference sequence). Trimming removed 7 bases at V and 6 bases at J, with 16 bases between.

The table lists this clonotype with a count of one. CDR3 in amino acids: CASSSGLAGVGEQYF. CDR3 in DNA: TGTGCCAGCAGCTCGGGACTAGCGGGAGTAGGCGAGCAGTACTTC. This sequence joins TRBV11-2 and TRBJ2-7, with TRBD2 matching 14 bases. Trimming at V came to 4 bases and at J to 6 bases, leaving 5 bases not matched to a gene. This CDR3 contains 15 residues. Germline-derived CDR1 and CDR2 are SGHAT and FQNNGV.

The table lists this clonotype with a few counts. This chain connects TRBV4-1 to TRBJ1-2; 9 bases fit TRBD1. The trim removed 2 bases at V and 2 bases at J, leaving 9 bases unmatched. This CDR3 is 17 amino acids long. CDR1 and CDR2 from the germline V gene are MGHRA and YSYEKL. CDR3 coding DNA: TGCGCCAGCAGCCAAACCGGGACAGGGAGGGTGAACTATGGCTACACCTTC. Amino acid sequence: CASSQTGTGRVNYGYTF.

This clonotype was observed a handful of times. V and J are TRBV30 and TRBJ1-2; the D is unclear. This CDR3 region has 13 residues. With 0 bases removed from V and 5 bases from J, the gap between germline ends came to 10 bases. CDR1 is GTSNPN and CDR2 is SVGIG in the germline V gene (reference sequence). The CDR3 coding sequence is TGTGCCTGGAGTGTAGGTGGGATATATGGCTACACCTTC. This codes for CAWSVGGIYGYTF. The full variable domain, its missing parts supplied by reference TRBV30 and TRBJ1-2, is SQTIHQWPATLVQPVGSPLSLECTVEGTSNPNLYWYRQAAGRGLQLLFYSVGIGQISSEVPQNLSASRPQDRQFILSSKKLLLSDSGFYLCAWSVGGIYGYTFGSGTRLTVV.

The CDR3 nucleotides are TGCGCCAGCAGCCCCGACCCTCGGGAAACGCAGTATTTT. Its translation is CASSPDPRETQYF. J is TRBJ2-3 and V is TRBV4-1; D is perhaps TRBD2 (5 bases). V was pared by 4 bases and J by 9 bases, with 14 bases between. In germline, CDR1 is MGHRA, CDR2 YSYEKL. This CDR3 is 13 amino acids long.

This clonotype has at least ten counts. The chain uses TRBV6-2 or TRBV6-3 and TRBJ2-2, with D tentatively TRBD2 (5 bases). Germline V CDR1 and CDR2: MNHEY, SVGEGT. V dropped 4 bases and J dropped 0 bases, with 15 bases sitting between them. The CDR3 is 17 amino acids. The CDR3 here is CASSSGRGAANTGELFF. In DNA form, the CDR3 reads TGTGCCAGCAGTTCCGGCCGAGGAGCGGCGAACACCGGGGAGCTGTTTTTT.

This clonotype came up a few times. The chain joins TRBV5-1 to TRBJ2-1; D may be TRBD1 or TRBD2 (5 bases each). The CDR3 covers 15 residues. Between the trimmed V and J ends, which lost 6 bases and 7 bases, there was a span of 20 bases. CDR1 and CDR2 (germline): SGHRS, YFSETQ. CDR3 DNA sequence: TGCGCCAGCAACCAACGGGGCCCTAGGACGAATGAGCAGTTCTTC. Translating gives CASNQRGPRTNEQFF.

V usage is TRBV5-1 and J usage is TRBJ1-5; no clear D gene. The V and J ends lost 0 bases and 3 bases respectively, with 10 bases between them. Germline-derived CDR1 and CDR2 are SGHRS and YFSETQ. The CDR3 totals 15 residues. CDR3 DNA sequence: TGCGCCAGCAGCTTGGAAGGGTCGCTCAATCAGCCCCAGCATTTT. Protein: CASSLEGSLNQPQHF.

The V gene is TRBV5-1, the J gene TRBJ2-2, with TRBD2 identical over 12 bases. The CDR3 consists of 17 residues. Germline lookup yields CDR1 SGHRS and CDR2 YFSETQ. V was pared by 4 bases and J by 7 bases, with 11 bases of the junction left unmatched. The CDR3 region has the DNA TGCGCCAGCAGCATAGCAACGACTAGCGGGGGAATCGGGGAGCTGTTTTTT. Protein sequence: CASSIATTSGGIGELFF.

In this sample, this clonotype turned up a few times. V and J are TRBV20-1 and TRBJ2-7; a weak D match, TRBD2 (6 bases). CDR1 DFQATT and CDR2 SNEGSKA come from the germline V gene (reference sequence). V was shortened by 6 bases and J by 0 bases, with 21 bases between the two germline ends. This CDR3 is built from 16 residues. DNA for the CDR3: TGCAGTGCCAGCGCTAGGGACTCATCCAACTCCTACGAGCAGTACTTC. Translation: CSASARDSSNSYEQYF.

Comments on this clonotype: It may be a read error: a sequence one base away is much more abundant. The V call is TRBV7-6, the J call TRBJ2-1; 8 bases are a match to TRBD1. The CDR3 length is 17 residues. V shed 4 bases, J shed 9 bases, and the junction held 17 bases outside the gene matches. Germline V CDR1 and CDR2: SGHVS, FNYEAQ. The CDR3 here is CASSYRPGTGINGEQFF. CDR3 in DNA: TGTGCCAGCAGCTACCGTCCCGGGACAGGTATCAATGGTGAGCAGTTCTTC.

This clonotype has just a few counts. The genes are TRBV6-1 and TRBJ1-1, with D perhaps TRBD1 (6 bases). The CDR3 runs 16 residues. Germline-derived CDR1 and CDR2 are MNHNS and SASEGT. V was shortened by 6 bases and J by 0 bases, with 17 bases between the two germline ends. This CDR3 is CASRLDAGAMNTEAFF. CDR3 DNA sequence: TGTGCCAGCAGGCTCGACGCAGGGGCCATGAACACTGAAGCTTTCTTT.

This clonotype was observed a few times. V usage is TRBV7-2 and J usage is TRBJ2-1, with 14 bases aligning to TRBD2. The CDR3 is made up of 16 amino acids. The V gene end was trimmed by 3 bases and the J gene end by 6 bases; junction bases not matched to a gene: 4. Per germline, CDR1 SGHTA and CDR2 FQGNSA. CDR3 nucleotide sequence: TGTGCCAGCAGCTTGGTCGGGACTAGCGGGAGCAATGAGCAGTTCTTC. As protein: CASSLVGTSGSNEQFF.

This clonotype has ten or more counts. The chain is built from TRBV6-2 or TRBV6-3 and TRBJ2-7, with a weak D call TRBD2 (6 bases). V was cut by 5 bases and J by 0 bases, with 14 bases left in between. The CDR3 loop spans 15 amino acids. Germline loops: CDR1 MNHEY, CDR2 SVGEGT. The CDR3 coding sequence is TGTGCCAGCAGTCGACTAGAGACGAGCTCCTACGAGCAGTACTTC. Its protein product is CASSRLETSSYEQYF.

Regarding this clonotype: A read error may account for a junction end that differs from germline. This sequence joins TRBV7-3 and TRBJ2-3; 7 nucleotides align to TRBD2. Looked up from germline, CDR1 is SGHTA and CDR2 is FQGTGA. The CDR3 covers 16 residues. Here the CDR3 reads CASRLIGGGVTDTQYF. CDR3 DNA: TGTGCCAGCAGGTTAATCGGCGGGGGAGTCACAGATACGCAGTATTTT.

The table lists this clonotype with a few counts. This chain links TRBV7-8 with TRBJ2-4, with D tentatively TRBD1 (5 bases). V lost 5 bases and J lost 6, with 20 bases in between. This CDR3 contains 16 residues. CDR1 is SGHVS and CDR2 is FQNEAQ in the germline V gene. The CDR3 here is CASSIQTVGSLNIQYF. CDR3 coding DNA: TGTGCCAGCAGCATCCAGACAGTCGGAAGTTTAAACATTCAGTACTTC.

This clonotype has a handful of counts. The V call is TRBV7-8, the J call TRBJ2-1; weak D call: TRBD2 (5 bases). The germline V gene has CDR1 SGHVS and CDR2 FQNEAQ. Trimming took 5 bases from V and 4 from J, leaving 24 bases between them. The CDR3 is 18 amino acids. The CDR3, as DNA: TGTGCCAGCAGCCAAAGGTGGCGTATGAGGGAAAAATACAATGAGCAGTTCTTC. It translates to CASSQRWRMREKYNEQFF.

This clonotype turned up a few times. The V call is TRBV9, the J call TRBJ1-1; TRBD1 is a possible D gene (5 bases). This CDR3 comprises 14 residues. V lost 4 bases and J 11 bases, leaving 21 bases between the germline ends. Germline V CDR1 and CDR2: SGDLS, YYNGEE. CDR3 DNA sequence: TGTGCCAGCAGCCCGCGGGGGGGAGGGAGTCCCGCTTTCTTT. This translates into CASSPRGGGSPAFF.

The chain carries TRBV29-1 and TRBJ1-2; D remains unclear. The germline gives CDR1 SQVTM, CDR2 ANQGSEA. The V end lost 7 bases, the J end lost 6 bases, and 12 bases lay between the germline ends. This CDR3 spans 11 amino acids. The CDR3, as DNA: TGCAGCGCAAACGGGGTAAATGGCTACACCTTC. Its protein is CSANGVNGYTF.

The table lists this clonotype with a few counts. V gene TRBV19 combines with J gene TRBJ2-7, with D possibly being TRBD2 (5 bases). CDR3 length: 13 residues. Germline V lookup: CDR1 LNHDA, CDR2 SQIVND (reference sequence). V gave up 10 bases and J gave up 0 bases, with 13 bases separating them. CDR3 nucleotides: TGTGCCACCGCGGACTCCAACTCCTACGAGCAGTACTTC. The encoded protein is CATADSNSYEQYF.